These 15 T cell receptor beta chains share one sample of origin, sequenced in a study of pediatric ulcerative colitis. TCRdb's table, derived via immunoSEQ multiplex PCR, lists solely in-frame clones and lacks some. The profile shows tens of thousands of clones, about 90% of them singletons. The sequenced sample consisted of blood. These receptor sequences come from a boy younger than 18 with severe ulcerative colitis.

The genes are TRBV6-6 and TRBJ2-7; D may correspond to TRBD1 or TRBD2 (5 bases each). The germline V and J ends were trimmed by 5 bases and 3 bases, with 11 bases remaining between them. Germline lookup yields CDR1 MNHNY and CDR2 SVGAGI (reference sequence). The CDR3 has 13 residues. The CDR3, as DNA: TGTGCCAGCAGTCAATGGGACGGCTACGAGCAGTACTTC. This codes for CASSQWDGYEQYF.

V is TRBV7-9 and J is TRBJ2-7, with 10 bases identical to TRBD2. The CDR3 is 16 residues long. V lost 5 bases to trimming and J lost 5 bases; unmatched junction nucleotides: 12. The germline V gene has CDR1 SEHNR and CDR2 FQNEAQ (reference sequence). CDR3 sequence reads: CASSPTGLASNNEQYF. CDR3 coding DNA: TGTGCCAGCAGCCCGACGGGACTAGCGTCAAACAACGAGCAGTACTTC.

The rearrangement links TRBV9 to TRBJ1-1, with D uncertain. The CDR3 sequence is 14 residues long. In germline, CDR1 is SGDLS, CDR2 YYNGEE. The ends were cut back, 0 bases at V and 3 bases at J, with 9 bases in the middle. DNA for the CDR3: TGTGCCAGCAGCGTAGAAAGCGAATACACTGAAGCTTTCTTT. As protein: CASSVESEYTEAFF.

The V call is TRBV6-6, the J call TRBJ2-1; D unclear. This CDR3 spans 16 amino acids. Trimming stripped 5 bases from V and 3 bases from J, with 17 bases between. Germline V gene data show CDR1 as MNHNY and CDR2 as SVGAGI (reference sequence). The CDR3 region has the DNA TGTGCCAGCAGTCCATCCGAAACGTTCCTCTACAATGAGCAGTTCTTC. Translation gives CASSPSETFLYNEQFF.

The chain carries TRBV5-1 and TRBJ1-1; D not resolved. The V gene lost 4 bases and the J gene lost 3 bases, with 16 bases spanning the gap. CDR3 size: 15 residues. Germline CDR1 is SGHRS and CDR2 is YFSETQ. DNA of the CDR3: TGCGCCAGCAGCCCGAACTTAGGGCAACACACTGAAGCTTTCTTT. It yields the protein CASSPNLGQHTEAFF. The whole variable domain, remainder taken from reference TRBV5-1 and TRBJ1-1, is KAGVTQTPRYLIKTRGQQVTLSCSPISGHRSVSWYQQTPGQGLQFLFEYFSETQRNKGNFPGRFSGRQFSNSRSEMNVSTLELGDSALYLCASSPNLGQHTEAFFGQGTRLTVV.

In its sample, this clone was seen a few times. The chain links TRBV13 to TRBJ2-7; TRBD1 aligns across 10 bases. J lost 5 bases, V lost 4 bases, and 2 bases had no gene match. CDR3 size: 13 residues. Germline loops: CDR1 PRHDT, CDR2 FYEKMQ (reference sequence). CDR3 coding DNA: TGTGCCAGCAGCTCTGGGACAGGGGACGAGCAGTACTTC. Its protein product is CASSSGTGDEQYF.

The table lists this clone with a few counts. V is TRBV5-6 and J is TRBJ1-2; TRBD1 matches at 8 bases. With V trimmed by 3 bases and J by 6 bases, 10 bases remained unmatched. CDR1 is SGHDT and CDR2 is YYEEEE in the germline V gene. CDR3 length: 15 residues. CDR3 coding DNA: TGTGCCAGCAGCTGGGCTAATGGACAGGGCGATGGCTACACCTTC. Translated: CASSWANGQGDGYTF.

The chain has TRBV9 and TRBJ1-1; possible D gene TRBD1, 5 bases. V was clipped by 4 bases and J by 1 base, with 14 bases between them. This CDR3 has 15 amino acids. The germline V gene has CDR1 SGDLS and CDR2 YYNGEE. The CDR3 is CASSTMSGGNTEAFF. The CDR3 DNA sequence: TGTGCCAGCAGCACGATGTCTGGGGGGAACACTGAAGCTTTCTTT.

This clone was counted only a few times. The chain recombines TRBV27 with TRBJ2-7; 7 bases are a match to TRBD1. CDR3 length: 13 amino acids. The ends lost 4 bases at V and 5 bases at J; junction bases unmatched: 5. Germline CDR1 is MNHEY and CDR2 is SMNVEV (reference sequence). The CDR3 here is CASSYATGDEQYF. CDR3 in DNA: TGTGCCAGCAGTTACGCCACAGGGGACGAGCAGTACTTC.

The J gene is TRBJ2-5, the V gene TRBV10-3; 7 nucleotides align to TRBD2. CDR1 is ENHRY, CDR2 SYGVKD, per germline. This CDR3 is 15 amino acids long. Germline trimming cut 10 bases from V and 5 bases from J; bases unmatched to any gene: 16. The CDR3 region has the DNA TGTGCCAGCAACCGAGAGTGGGAGGGCCAGGAGACCCAGTACTTC. This gives the protein CASNREWEGQETQYF.

The CDR3 region is CASSQTSPASYNEQFF. CDR3 bases: TGTGCCAGCAGCCAGACCTCTCCGGCCTCATACAATGAGCAGTTCTTC. The rearrangement joins TRBV11-2 to TRBJ2-1, with D uncertain. CDR3 length: 16 amino acids. Germline V gene lookup returns CDR1 SGHAT and CDR2 FQNNGV. Trimming stripped 5 bases from V and 4 bases from J, with 18 bases between.

DNA for the CDR3: TGTGCCAGTAGTATTCTCTTAGAAGCTAACTATGGCTACACCTTC. As protein: CASSILLEANYGYTF. The chain recombines TRBV19 with TRBJ1-2; unclear D gene. V dropped 3 bases and J dropped 0 bases, with 11 bases sitting between them. The CDR3 spans 15 residues. The germline V gene encodes CDR1 LNHDA and CDR2 SQIVND (reference sequence).

The chain has TRBV5-1 and TRBJ2-1; D is possibly TRBD2 (5 bases). This CDR3 has 14 residues. V was pared by 6 bases and J by 5 bases, with 15 bases between. CDR1 is SGHRS, CDR2 YFSETQ, per germline. CDR3 DNA sequence: TGCGCCAGCAAACGGGCGGGTTGGGACAATGAGCAGTTCTTC. Protein product: CASKRAGWDNEQFF.

This chain connects TRBV13 to TRBJ2-7; 9 bases agree with TRBD1. Per germline, CDR1 PRHDT and CDR2 FYEKMQ (reference sequence). There are 15 residues in the CDR3. V shed 8 bases, J shed 2 bases, and the junction held 10 bases outside the gene matches. DNA of the CDR3: TGTGCCAGCCGCCTAAAACAGGGGGCGACCTACGAGCAGTACTTC. Amino acids: CASRLKQGATYEQYF. The complete variable domain, with remaining parts taken from reference TRBV13 and TRBJ2-7, reads AAGVIQSPRHLIKEKRETATLKCYPIPRHDTVYWYQQGPGQDPQFLISFYEKMQSDKGSIPDRFSAQQFSDYHSELNMSSLELGDSALYFCASRLKQGATYEQYFGPGTRLTVT.

This clone has only one observation. The chain uses TRBV4-1 and TRBJ2-7; TRBD2 agrees at 9 bases. CDR1 is MGHRA, CDR2 YSYEKL, per germline. V was clipped by 8 bases and J by 2 bases; unmatched bases: 4. CDR3 length: 13 residues. The CDR3: CASSREGTYEQYF. The DNA of the CDR3 is TGCGCCAGCTCGCGGGAGGGGACCTACGAGCAGTACTTC.